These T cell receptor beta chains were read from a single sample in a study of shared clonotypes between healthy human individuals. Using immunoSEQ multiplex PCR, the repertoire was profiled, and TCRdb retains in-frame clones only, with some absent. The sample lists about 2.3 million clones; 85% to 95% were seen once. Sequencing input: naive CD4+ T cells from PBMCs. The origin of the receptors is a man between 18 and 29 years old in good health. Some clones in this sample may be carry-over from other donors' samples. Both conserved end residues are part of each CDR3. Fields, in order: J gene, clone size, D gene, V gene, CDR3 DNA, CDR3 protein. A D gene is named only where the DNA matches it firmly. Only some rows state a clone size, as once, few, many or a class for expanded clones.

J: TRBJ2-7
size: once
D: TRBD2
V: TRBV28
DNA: TGTGCCAGCAGTAGTCCGGGAGGGAGCTACGAGCAGTACTTC
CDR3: CASSSPGGSYEQYF

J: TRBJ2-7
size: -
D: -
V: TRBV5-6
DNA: TGTGCCAGCAGTTTGATGGGGGACCGGGGTGTCTACGAGCAGTACTTC
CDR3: CASSLMGDRGVYEQYF

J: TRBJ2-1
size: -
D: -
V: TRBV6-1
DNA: TGTGCCAGCAGTGAACGGGGGACGGGAAATGAGCAGTTCTTC
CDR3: CASSERGTGNEQFF

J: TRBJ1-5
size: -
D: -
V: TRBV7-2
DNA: TGTGCCAGCAGCCCCATGGCGGATCAGCCCCAGCATTTT
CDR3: CASSPMADQPQHF

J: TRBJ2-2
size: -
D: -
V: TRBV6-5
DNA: TGTGCCAGCAGTTCTCGGAGCCTCAGCGGGGAGCTGTTTTTT
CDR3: CASSSRSLSGELFF

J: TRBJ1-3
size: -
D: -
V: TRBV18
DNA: TGTGCCAGCTCACCATCTGGGGTCTCTGGAAACATCATATATTTT
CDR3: CASSPSGVSGNIIYF

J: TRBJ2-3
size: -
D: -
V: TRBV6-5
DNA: TGTGCCAGCAGCCTGGGGGCTAGCACAGATACGCAGTATTTT
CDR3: CASSLGASTDTQYF

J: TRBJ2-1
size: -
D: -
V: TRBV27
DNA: TGTGCCAGCAGTTTATGGCGTAACGCCTACAATGAGCAGTTCTTC
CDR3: CASSLWRNAYNEQFF

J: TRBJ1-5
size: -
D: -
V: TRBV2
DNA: TGTGCCAGCAGTGAAGGGAACCCAAATCAGCCCCAGCATTTT
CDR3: CASSEGNPNQPQHF

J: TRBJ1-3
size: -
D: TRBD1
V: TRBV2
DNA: TGTGCCAGCAGGTTCCCCAACTCGGGACAGAGCACAAACACCATATATTTT
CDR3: CASRFPNSGQSTNTIYF

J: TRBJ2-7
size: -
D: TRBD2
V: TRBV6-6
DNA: TGTGCCAGCAGTTACACAAGCGGGGCTCTACCCGAGCAGTACTTC
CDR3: CASSYTSGALPEQYF

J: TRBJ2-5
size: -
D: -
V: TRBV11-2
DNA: TGTGCCAGCAGCTTAAGGGTGAAAAAGCAAAAGTACCAAGAGACCCAGTACTTC
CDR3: CASSLRVKKQKYQETQYF

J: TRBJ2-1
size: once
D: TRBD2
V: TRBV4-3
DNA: TGCGCCAGCAGCCAACGTGGGACTAGCGGGAGTTCTTTGTCCTACAATGAGCAGTTCTTC
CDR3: CASSQRGTSGSSLSYNEQFF

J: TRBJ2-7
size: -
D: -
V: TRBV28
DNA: TGTGCCAGCAGTCTCCGGGGTCCCTACGAGCAGTACTTC
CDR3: CASSLRGPYEQYF

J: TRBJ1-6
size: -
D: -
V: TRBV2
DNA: TGTGCCAGCAGTGAAGGGCGGCTTGATAATTCACCCCTCCACTTT
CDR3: CASSEGRLDNSPLHF

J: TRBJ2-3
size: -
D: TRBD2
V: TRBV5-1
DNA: TGCGCCAGCAGCGCGGGACTAGCGGGAGTCATCACAGATACGCAGTATTTT
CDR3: CASSAGLAGVITDTQYF

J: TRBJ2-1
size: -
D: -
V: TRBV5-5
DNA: TGTGCCAGCAGCTTGGTGACGGTCAATGAGCAGTTCTTC
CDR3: CASSLVTVNEQFF

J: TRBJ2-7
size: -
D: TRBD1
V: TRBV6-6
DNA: TGTGCCAGCAGGTTACAGGGGTCCGAGCAGTACTTC
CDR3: CASRLQGSEQYF

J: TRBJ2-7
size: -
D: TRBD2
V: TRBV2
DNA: TGTGCCAGCAGTGGGGGACTAGCGGGCCTCGGCTACGAGCAGTACTTC
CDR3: CASSGGLAGLGYEQYF

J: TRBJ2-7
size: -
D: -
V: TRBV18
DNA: TGTGCCAGCTCACCCGAAGGCTCCTACGAGCAGTACTTC
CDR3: CASSPEGSYEQYF

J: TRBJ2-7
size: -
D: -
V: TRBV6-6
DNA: TGTGCCAGCAGTTACGTCCAGGCGAGCTACGAGCAGTACTTC
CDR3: CASSYVQASYEQYF

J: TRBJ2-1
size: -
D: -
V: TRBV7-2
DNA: TGTGCCAGCAGCTTAATTAAGTTTGATGAGCAGTTCTTC
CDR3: CASSLIKFDEQFF

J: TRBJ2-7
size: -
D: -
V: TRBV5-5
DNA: TGTGCCAGCAGCTTGGGTTTTGACAGCCGACGACTGAGGGGGTACTTC
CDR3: CASSLGFDSRRLRGYF

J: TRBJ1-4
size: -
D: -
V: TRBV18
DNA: TGTGCCAGCTCACACCTCCCCGAGTCTTCCGGTGAAAAACTGTTTTTT
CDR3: CASSHLPESSGEKLFF

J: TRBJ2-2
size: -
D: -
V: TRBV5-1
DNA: TGCGCCAGCAGCTTCGGGCCGCGAAAGAACACCGGGGAGCTGTTTTTT
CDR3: CASSFGPRKNTGELFF

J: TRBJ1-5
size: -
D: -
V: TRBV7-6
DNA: TGTGCCAGCAGCTTAAGGTTGGGGATCGATCAGCCCCAGCATTTT
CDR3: CASSLRLGIDQPQHF

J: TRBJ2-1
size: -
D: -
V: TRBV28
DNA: TGTGCCAGCAGCCTGACCGGCTCGGCTGAGCAGTTCTTC
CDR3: CASSLTGSAEQFF

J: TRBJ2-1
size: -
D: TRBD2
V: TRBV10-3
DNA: TGTGCCATCAGTGAGTCCTTTAGCGGGACGACCTACAATGAGCAGTTCTTC
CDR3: CAISESFSGTTYNEQFF

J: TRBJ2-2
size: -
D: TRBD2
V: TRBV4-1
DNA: TGCGCCAGCAGCCTTAAACCCGCGGGACTAGCGGGTATGCAGGGGGGCGGGGAGCTGTTTTTT
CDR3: CASSLKPAGLAGMQGGGELFF

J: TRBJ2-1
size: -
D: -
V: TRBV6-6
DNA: TGTGCCAGCACCAGGACAGAGAACAATGAGCAGTTCTTC
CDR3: CASTRTENNEQFF

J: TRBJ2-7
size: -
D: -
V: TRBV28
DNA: TGTGCCAGCAGTTTGCTGACACAGGTAGGATCCGCCTACGAGCAGTACTTC
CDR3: CASSLLTQVGSAYEQYF

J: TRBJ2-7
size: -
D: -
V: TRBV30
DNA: TGTGCCTGGAGTTCATGGCGCTCCTCATCCTACGAGCAGTACTTC
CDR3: CAWSSWRSSSYEQYF

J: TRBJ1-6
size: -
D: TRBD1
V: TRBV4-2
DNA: TGTGCCAGCAGCCAAGAAGGGCAGGGGGAGAATTCACCCCTCCACTTT
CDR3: CASSQEGQGENSPLHF